A single T cell receptor (beta chain) is shown here with its context. Germline CDR1 reads SGHTA; CDR2 reads FQGNSA. This CDR3 has 14 residues. Deletions cut 0 bases from V and 2 bases from J, with 7 bases between. This specimen comes from a study of blood T cell repertoires in COVID-19. Background on the study: Whether acute or convalescent, the COVID-19 samples came from the United States, Italy and Spain.

Sequencing was performed with immunoSEQ multiplex PCR; in TCRdb, only in-frame clones are kept and a portion is missing. The sample gives 180,000 or so clones, roughly nine tenths of which show up once; 0.95% to 1.5% is in the top ten. This study enrolled people aged 18 to 89 from roughly 22 US geographic areas. Grouping used clinical history reported by participants in a survey and questionnaire. The J gene is TRBJ2-5, the V gene TRBV7-2; perhaps TRBD2 as D (5 bases). The TCR comes from a human donor with acute COVID-19. The donor label of this sample is uncertain. Sequences were obtained from PBMCs or T cells enriched from blood (not recorded which). As DNA, the CDR3 is TGTGCCAGCAGCTTAGCGGGAGAGCAAGAGACCCAGTACTTC. It translates to CASSLAGEQETQYF.